Listed below are T cell receptor beta chains from one sample, sequenced in a study of tumor-infiltrating lymphocytes in primary liver carcinoma. MiXCR, applied by TCRdb to the multiplex PCR reads, yields one record per CDR3 protein. This table has about 310,000 distinct CDR3 sequences, about 62% appearing once. The sequenced sample was peripheral blood. The source is a man between 40 and 49 years old with primary liver carcinoma and hepatitis B virus infection. Each CDR3 is given with its conserved first and last residue.

TRBJ2-7 TRBV6-2/TRBV6-3 CAISVSGLTYEQYF
TRBJ2-5 TRBV12-3/TRBV12-4 CASSLRPQGQYF
TRBJ2-3 TRBV6-6 CASSPGGDTQYF
TRBJ2-7 TRBV6-1 CASSPGQPREQYF
TRBJ2-2 TRBV6-6 CVSVGGANTGELFF
TRBJ2-7 TRBV29-1 CSVHVTRGGSYEQYF
TRBJ1-5 TRBV28 CASTGDLNQPQHF
TRBJ2-1 TRBV9 CASSVSGLTFNEQFF
TRBJ2-5 TRBV12-3/TRBV12-4 CASSSQGSEETQYF
TRBJ2-1 TRBV28 CASRSLQGNYNEQFF
TRBJ2-6 TRBV24-1 CATSFGTALSGANVLTF
TRBJ1-2 TRBV10-3 CAISEPTTGNGYTF
TRBJ2-1 TRBV12-3/TRBV12-4 CASSFAVSYNEQFF
TRBJ2-2 TRBV5-6 CASSSRGECGGTGELFF
TRBJ1-2 TRBV7-9 CASSTEWARGYTF
TRBJ1-4 TRBV12-3/TRBV12-4 CASSNRDSNEKLFF
TRBJ2-2 TRBV12-3/TRBV12-4 CTSTLTSGNTGELFF
TRBJ2-5 TRBV13 CASSFRDGEETQYF
TRBJ2-1 TRBV15 CATSTLLAGGHNEQFF
TRBJ1-6 TRBV7-3 CASSSYGSYNSPLRF
TRBJ2-3 TRBV7-9 CASSLETWRVHDTQYF
TRBJ2-2 TRBV11-2 CACSLSRGPGELFF
TRBJ2-7 TRBV12-3/TRBV12-4 CASSSHGLAGAPSSYEQNF
TRBJ2-7 TRBV4-1 CASSHRGIAEGYEQYF
TRBJ1-1 TRBV6-6 CASSYPPWVGMNTEAFF
TRBJ2-1 TRBV7-9 CASRKGLAPYNEQFF
TRBJ2-2 TRBV11-3 CASSSRGLAGVAGELFF
TRBJ1-6 TRBV5-1 CASSIDRGNSPLHF
TRBJ1-3 TRBV29-1 CSVESVRGNTIYF
TRBJ1-6 TRBV28 CASSLPLGNNSPLHF
TRBJ2-7 TRBV29-1 CSVVGTHSYVQYF
TRBJ2-5 TRBV10-1 CASSGASGSEATQYF
TRBJ1-3 TRBV6-5 CASSDASGNTIYF
TRBJ1-5 TRBV6-2/TRBV6-3 CVNSLKVASNQPQHF
TRBJ2-5 TRBV11-1 CARSEGGGQETQYF
TRBJ1-2 TRBV6-2/TRBV6-3 CASSSRRGYTF
TRBJ2-1 TRBV6-1 CASSGMTTSYNEQFF
TRBJ2-3 TRBV5-1 CASSLDRLNDTQYF
TRBJ1-1 TRBV6-1 CASRSPGGQGNTEAFF
TRBJ2-1 TRBV11-3 CASSARGYNEQFF
TRBJ1-1 TRBV29-1 CSVDTTNTEAFF
TRBJ2-7 TRBV28 CASRRMTSGRMVLYEQYF
TRBJ2-1 TRBV19 CASSIADLGNEQFF
TRBJ2-1 TRBV28 CASSFASGSYNEQFF
TRBJ1-2 TRBV19 CASMAPGTITYGYTF
TRBJ1-2 TRBV28 CASGGPNYGNTF
TRBJ2-2 TRBV7-9 CDSSPRLLSRRNTGELFF
TRBJ2-7 TRBV11-2 CAGRDGLAVYEQYF
TRBJ1-1 TRBV20-1 CSAIPRQGAVVEAFF
TRBJ2-2 TRBV11-1 CASRETGENTRELFF
TRBJ2-5 TRBV11-2 CASSPNEETQYF